These T cell receptor beta chains were read from a single sample in a study of blood T cells in healthy people across ages. TCRdb reprocessed the 5' RACE reads via MiXCR and lists one record per CDR3 protein. Here the sample spans around 1,600,000 distinct CDR3 sequences, about 45% being singletons. The sequencing input was blood. The origin of the receptors is a woman aged 18-35 years in good health. CDR3s include the opening cysteine and the closing phenylalanine or tryptophan. A D gene is named only where the DNA matches it firmly. A row's size may be missing; if present it is once, few, many or a size class.

v_gene	abundance	j_gene	len	d_gene	CDR3nt	CDR3aa
TRBV6-2/TRBV6-3	NA	TRBJ1-1	13	NA	TGTGCCAGCACCTCGGCGGCCAAGGCGAAAGCTTTCTTT	CASTSAAKAKAFF
TRBV6-6	few	TRBJ1-4	14	NA	TGTGCCAGCAGTTACGGCACGGTTAATGAAAAACTGTTTTTT	CASSYGTVNEKLFF
TRBV6-2/TRBV6-3	NA	TRBJ2-2	14	NA	TGTGCCAGCAGTTCTACCTTGCGAACCGGGGAGCTGTTTTTT	CASSSTLRTGELFF
TRBV20-1	NA	TRBJ2-1	12	NA	TGCAGTGCCAGGACAAAAATCGGTGAGCAGTTCTTC	CSARTKIGEQFF
TRBV19	NA	TRBJ1-1	13	TRBD1	TGTGCCGGTAGTTGGGACAGGAACACTGAAGCTTTCTTT	CAGSWDRNTEAFF
TRBV27	NA	TRBJ1-6	13	NA	TGTGCCAGCAGTTTACGGGAAAATTCACCCCTCCACTTT	CASSLRENSPLHF
TRBV20-1	NA	TRBJ1-2	13	TRBD1	TGCAGTGCTAGGTGGGACAGGGGAAAAGGCTACACCTTC	CSARWDRGKGYTF
TRBV29-1	NA	TRBJ2-1	12	TRBD1	TGCAGCGTTGAAACAGGGGACAATGAGCAGTTCTTC	CSVETGDNEQFF
TRBV11-2	NA	TRBJ2-3	18	TRBD1	TGTGCCAGCAGCTTAGATTTTCGCGAGGGGGCCAGTTACGATACGCAGTATTTT	CASSLDFREGASYDTQYF
TRBV4-1	NA	TRBJ1-5	17	TRBD1	TGCGCCAGCAGCCACGGGACAGGGGGAGTGAGCAATCAGCCCCAGCATTTT	CASSHGTGGVSNQPQHF
TRBV29-1	NA	TRBJ2-4	19	TRBD2	TGCAGCGTTGAAGTTTGGACTAGCGGGGACCCCATAGCCAAAAGCATTCAGTACTTC	CSVEVWTSGDPIAKSIQYF
TRBV29-1	few	TRBJ2-1	13	NA	TGCAGCGTTGCCGGAACTAGCAGGGATGAGCAGTTCTTC	CSVAGTSRDEQFF
TRBV9	NA	TRBJ2-1	17	NA	TGTGCCAGCAGCGTAGCTGGTTATCAGCACTCCTACAATGAGCAGTTCTTC	CASSVAGYQHSYNEQFF
TRBV6-5	few	TRBJ2-7	12	NA	TGTGCCAGCAGTAGAACAGGGTTTGAGCAGTACTTC	CASSRTGFEQYF
TRBV12-3/TRBV12-4	NA	TRBJ1-2	15	NA	TGTGCCAGCACCAAGAGGATGGGGGGCCACTATGGCTACACCTTC	CASTKRMGGHYGYTF
TRBV29-1	NA	TRBJ2-4	14	NA	TGCAGCATCCTTGGGGGCATCGGCAAAAACATTCAGTACTTC	CSILGGIGKNIQYF
TRBV15	NA	TRBJ1-5	13	NA	TGTGCCACCAGCGTAACAGGGAATCAGCCCCAGCATTTT	CATSVTGNQPQHF
TRBV20-1	few	TRBJ1-2	15	NA	TGCAGTGCTAGAGAGAAATCAGGTCAGGCATCTGGCTACACCTTC	CSAREKSGQASGYTF
TRBV12-3/TRBV12-4	NA	TRBJ2-7	16	NA	TGTGCCAGCAGTTTAGCTGCCGTTAGGGCGACCTACGAGCAGTACTTC	CASSLAAVRATYEQYF
TRBV7-9	NA	TRBJ2-3	17	TRBD2	TGTGCCAGCAGCTTCGGGGCTGTGGCGGGGGTCACAGATACGCAGTATTTT	CASSFGAVAGVTDTQYF
TRBV29-1	NA	TRBJ1-1	13	NA	TGCAGCGCCGGGACTATCAGGAACACTGAAGCTTTCTTT	CSAGTIRNTEAFF
TRBV2	NA	TRBJ2-1	14	TRBD2	TGTGCCAGCAAGCTAGCGGGGGGTTTCAATGAGCAGTTCTTC	CASKLAGGFNEQFF
TRBV29-1	few	TRBJ2-1	15	NA	TGCAGCGTCGAGGACGACGGGAGAGGGGTCAATGAGCAGTTCTTC	CSVEDDGRGVNEQFF
TRBV10-1	few	TRBJ1-1	13	NA	TGCGCCAGCAGTGAGCGAGGGAACACTGAAGCTTTCTTT	CASSERGNTEAFF
TRBV20-1	many	TRBJ1-2	15	NA	TGCAGTGCTTCCCCCGGGGCAGGTCTGTTATATGGCTACACCTTC	CSASPGAGLLYGYTF
TRBV7-9	NA	TRBJ2-1	16	TRBD2	TGTGCCAGCAGCATATGGACTAGCGGGAGATTCAATGAGCAGTTCTTC	CASSIWTSGRFNEQFF
TRBV4-3	few	TRBJ2-1	13	NA	TGCGCCAGCAGCCAAGTATACCGCAATGAGCAGTTCTTC	CASSQVYRNEQFF
TRBV5-6	NA	TRBJ1-2	15	NA	TGTGCCAGCAGCTTAAGGGGTTGGAGTAACTATGGCTACACCTTC	CASSLRGWSNYGYTF
TRBV29-1	NA	TRBJ1-1	13	NA	TGCAGCGTTGATTGGCAGGGGAAGGTTGAAGCTTTCTTT	CSVDWQGKVEAFF
TRBV20-1	NA	TRBJ2-7	14	NA	TGCAGTGCTAGAGATCAGGGGTCCTCCTACGAGCAGTACTTC	CSARDQGSSYEQYF
TRBV27	NA	TRBJ2-1	14	TRBD1	TGTGCCAGCAGTACAGGGGGCTGGTACAATGAGCAGTTCTTC	CASSTGGWYNEQFF
TRBV12-3/TRBV12-4	NA	TRBJ2-3	15	NA	TGTGCCAGCAGTTTCGTTGGGACTAGCACAGATACGCAGTATTTT	CASSFVGTSTDTQYF
TRBV9	few	TRBJ1-1	15	NA	TGTGCCAGCAGCGTAGCCCCCGATGGGAACACTGAAGCTTTCTTT	CASSVAPDGNTEAFF
TRBV4-3	NA	TRBJ2-1	14	NA	TGCGCCAGCAGCCAAGATACAGGGAGGGATGAGCAGTTCTTC	CASSQDTGRDEQFF
TRBV4-1	NA	TRBJ1-5	13	NA	TGCGCCAGCAGCCATCAGCTCAATCAGCCCCAGCATTTT	CASSHQLNQPQHF
TRBV20-1	few	TRBJ2-5	14	NA	TGCAGTGCTAGAGATCCTAGAAGGAACAATGAGCAGTACTTC	CSARDPRRNNEQYF
TRBV6-6	NA	TRBJ1-2	15	TRBD1	TGTGCCAGCAGCCCGGGACAGGGGTTTTTTTATGGCTACACCTTC	CASSPGQGFFYGYTF
TRBV29-1	few	TRBJ1-1	14	NA	TGCAGCGTTGAAGGACGCCAGGGGCACACTGAAGCTTTCTTT	CSVEGRQGHTEAFF
TRBV27	NA	TRBJ1-2	15	NA	TGTGCCAGCAGTTTATCAGGGGGAGAAAACTATGGCTACACCTTC	CASSLSGGENYGYTF
TRBV28	NA	TRBJ1-1	13	NA	TGTGCCAGCAGGCAGCTCGGGTCCACTGAAGCTTTCTTT	CASRQLGSTEAFF
TRBV4-3	many	TRBJ2-5	15	TRBD2	TGCGCCAGCAGCCCAAGACTAGCGGGGGCAGGGACCCAGTACTTC	CASSPRLAGAGTQYF
TRBV10-3	NA	TRBJ1-1	13	TRBD1	TGTGCCATCAGACCCGACAGGGACTTTGAAGCTTTCTTT	CAIRPDRDFEAFF
TRBV12-3/TRBV12-4	NA	TRBJ2-1	14	NA	TGTGCCAGCAGACCCGGGACACCGTTTAATGAGCAGTTCTTC	CASRPGTPFNEQFF
TRBV7-2	few	TRBJ2-5	16	TRBD2	TGTGCCAGCAGCCGCCAACTAGCGGGAACACAAGAGACCCAGTACTTC	CASSRQLAGTQETQYF
TRBV7-9	NA	TRBJ2-7	16	TRBD1	TGTGCCAGCAGCTTAGCAACGACAGGGGTTGATCACGAGCAGTACTTC	CASSLATTGVDHEQYF
TRBV2	few	TRBJ1-5	13	NA	TGTGCCTGCATGGGCTCTAGCAATCAGCCCCAGCATTTT	CACMGSSNQPQHF
TRBV20-1	NA	TRBJ2-7	14	NA	TGCAGTGCTAGACGGGGAGGAAAATCCTACGAGCAGTACTTC	CSARRGGKSYEQYF
TRBV29-1	few	TRBJ2-3	14	NA	TGCAGCGTTGAAATCGGGAGTAGGCCAGATACGCAGTATTTT	CSVEIGSRPDTQYF
TRBV5-1	NA	TRBJ2-5	15	TRBD1	TGCGCCAGCAGGAGTTGGGGACAGGGCCAAGAGACCCAGTACTTC	CASRSWGQGQETQYF
TRBV11-2	NA	TRBJ2-1	15	TRBD2	TGTGCCAGCAGCTCCCCGGGACTAGCGATCCATGAGCAGTTCTTC	CASSSPGLAIHEQFF
TRBV5-1	few	TRBJ2-5	16	NA	TGCGCCAGCAGCTTGATGGTCTCTTCGGGTTCAGAGACCCAGTACTTC	CASSLMVSSGSETQYF
TRBV20-1	many	TRBJ2-5	15	TRBD2	TGCAGTGCTAGCCAAACCGGGACTAGCGGGACTCGGCAGTACTTC	CSASQTGTSGTRQYF
TRBV29-1	few	TRBJ2-5	14	NA	TGCAGCGTTGAGGATGACAGACCTCAAGAGACCCAGTACTTC	CSVEDDRPQETQYF